The clone carrying this TCR beta chain was recorded once. Deletions cut 4 bases from V and 6 bases from J, with 14 bases between. The CDR3 spans 14 residues. Germline V lookup: CDR1 SGHRS, CDR2 YFSETQ. The data belong to a study of T cell responses to AZD1222 COVID-19 vaccine. Generated by immunoSEQ multiplex PCR, the TCRdb table keeps only in-frame clones and is missing some. The table shows roughly 90,000 clones, with around 87% occurring only once. V and J are TRBV5-1 and TRBJ2-4; no firm D call. The sequence came from an adult who received the AZD1222 COVID-19 vaccine. Sequencing used peripheral blood, obtained 28 days after the second AZD1222 dose. The CDR3 sequence: CASSPREGVNIQYF. The DNA of the CDR3 is TGCGCCAGCAGCCCTAGGGAAGGCGTAAACATTCAGTACTTC. The full variable domain, rest sourced from reference TRBV5-1 and TRBJ2-4, is KAGVTQTPRYLIKTRGQQVTLSCSPISGHRSVSWYQQTPGQGLQFLFEYFSETQRNKGNFPGRFSGRQFSNSRSEMNVSTLELGDSALYLCASSPREGVNIQYFGAGTRLSVL.